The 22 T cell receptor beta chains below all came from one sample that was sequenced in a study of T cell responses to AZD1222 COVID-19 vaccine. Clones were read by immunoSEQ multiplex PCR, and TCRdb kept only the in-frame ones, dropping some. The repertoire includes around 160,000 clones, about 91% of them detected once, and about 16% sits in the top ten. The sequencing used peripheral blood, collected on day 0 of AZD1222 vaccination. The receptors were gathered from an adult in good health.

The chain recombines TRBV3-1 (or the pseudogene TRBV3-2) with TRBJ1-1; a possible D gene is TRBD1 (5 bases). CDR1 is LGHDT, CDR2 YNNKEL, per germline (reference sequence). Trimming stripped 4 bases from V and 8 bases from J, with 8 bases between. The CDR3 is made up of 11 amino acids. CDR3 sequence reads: CASSLGTEAFF. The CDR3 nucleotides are TGTGCCAGCAGCCTCGGGACCGAAGCTTTCTTT.

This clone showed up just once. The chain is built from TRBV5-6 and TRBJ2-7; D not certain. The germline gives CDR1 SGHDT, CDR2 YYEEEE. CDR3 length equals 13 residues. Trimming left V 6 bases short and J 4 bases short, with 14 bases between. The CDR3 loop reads CASTLMGIYEQYF. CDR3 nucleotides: TGTGCCAGCACACTCATGGGTATTTACGAGCAGTACTTC.

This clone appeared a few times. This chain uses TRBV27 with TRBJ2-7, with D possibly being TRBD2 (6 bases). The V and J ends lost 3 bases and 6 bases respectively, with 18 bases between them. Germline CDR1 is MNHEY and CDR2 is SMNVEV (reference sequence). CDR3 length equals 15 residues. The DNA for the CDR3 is TGTGCCAGCAGTTTCCTAGGAGGCGGGGCTGGCGAGCAGTACTTC. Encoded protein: CASSFLGGGAGEQYF.

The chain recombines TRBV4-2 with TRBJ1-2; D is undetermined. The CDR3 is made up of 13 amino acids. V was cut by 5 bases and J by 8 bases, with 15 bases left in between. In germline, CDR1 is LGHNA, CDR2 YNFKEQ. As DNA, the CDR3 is TGTGCCAGCAGCAAGGACCGTCCAGGAGGCTACACCTTC. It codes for CASSKDRPGGYTF.

CDR3 amino acids: CASSMTSGGAGETQYF. CDR3 coding DNA: TGTGCCAGTAGTATGACTAGCGGGGGGGCGGGAGAGACCCAGTACTTC. V and J are TRBV19 and TRBJ2-5; TRBD2 matches at 14 bases. The trim removed 3 bases at V and 4 bases at J, leaving 4 bases unmatched. The CDR3 runs to 16 residues. Germline loops: CDR1 LNHDA, CDR2 SQIVND (reference sequence).

Here the CDR3 reads CASSQSSYEQYF. The CDR3 DNA reads as TGTGCCAGCAGCCAGAGCTCCTACGAGCAGTACTTC. This chain uses TRBV6-5 with TRBJ2-7; D remains ambiguous. V was cut by 6 bases and J by 0 bases, with 6 bases left in between. The CDR3 is 12 residues long. Germline-derived CDR1 and CDR2 are MNHEY and SVGAGI.

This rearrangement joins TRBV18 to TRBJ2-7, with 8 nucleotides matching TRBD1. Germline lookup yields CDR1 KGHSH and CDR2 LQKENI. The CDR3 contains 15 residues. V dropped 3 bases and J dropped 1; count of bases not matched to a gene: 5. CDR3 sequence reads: CASSPSGTGSYEQYF. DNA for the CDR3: TGTGCCAGCTCACCGTCCGGGACAGGATCCTACGAGCAGTACTTC.

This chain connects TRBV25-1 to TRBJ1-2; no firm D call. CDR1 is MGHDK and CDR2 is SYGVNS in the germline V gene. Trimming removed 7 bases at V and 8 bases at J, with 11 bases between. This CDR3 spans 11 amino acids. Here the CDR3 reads CASTSERGYTF. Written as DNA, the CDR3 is TGTGCCAGCACCTCGGAGAGGGGCTACACCTTC.

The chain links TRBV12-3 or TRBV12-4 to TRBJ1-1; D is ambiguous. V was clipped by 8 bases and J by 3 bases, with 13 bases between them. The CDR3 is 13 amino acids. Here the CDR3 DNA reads TGTGCCAGCTTTAGGGAGGAGGACACTGAAGCTTTCTTT. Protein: CASFREEDTEAFF.

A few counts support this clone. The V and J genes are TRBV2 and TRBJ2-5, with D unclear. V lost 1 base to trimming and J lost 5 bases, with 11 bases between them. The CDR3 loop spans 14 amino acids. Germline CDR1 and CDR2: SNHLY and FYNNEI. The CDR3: CASSEDAPLETQYF. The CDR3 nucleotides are TGTGCCAGCAGTGAAGATGCCCCCCTGGAGACCCAGTACTTC.

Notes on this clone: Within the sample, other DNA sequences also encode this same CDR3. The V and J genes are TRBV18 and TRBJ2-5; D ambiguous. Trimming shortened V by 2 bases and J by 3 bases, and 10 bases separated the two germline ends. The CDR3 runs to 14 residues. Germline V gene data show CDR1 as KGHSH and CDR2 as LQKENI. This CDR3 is CASSPNLGEETQYF. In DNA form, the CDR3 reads TGTGCCAGCTCACCAAATCTAGGAGAAGAGACCCAGTACTTC.

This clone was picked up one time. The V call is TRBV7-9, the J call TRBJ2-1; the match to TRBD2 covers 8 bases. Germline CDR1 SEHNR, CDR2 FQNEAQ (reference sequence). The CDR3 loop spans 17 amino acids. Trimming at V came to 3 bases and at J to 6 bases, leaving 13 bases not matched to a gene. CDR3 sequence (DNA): TGTGCCAGCAGCTTGATCGGGCCTAGCGGGCGGGTCAATGAGCAGTTCTTC. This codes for CASSLIGPSGRVNEQFF.

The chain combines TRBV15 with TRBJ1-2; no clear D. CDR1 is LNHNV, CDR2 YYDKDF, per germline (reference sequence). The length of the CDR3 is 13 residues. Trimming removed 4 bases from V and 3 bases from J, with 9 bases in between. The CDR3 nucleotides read TGTGCCACCAGCACCGGGGAGGACTATGGCTACACCTTC. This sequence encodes CATSTGEDYGYTF.

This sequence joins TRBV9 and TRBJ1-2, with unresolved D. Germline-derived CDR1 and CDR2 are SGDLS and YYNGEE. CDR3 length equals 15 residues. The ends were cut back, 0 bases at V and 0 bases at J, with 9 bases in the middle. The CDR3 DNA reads TGTGCCAGCAGCGTAGATAACACAGCTAACTATGGCTACACCTTC. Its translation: CASSVDNTANYGYTF.

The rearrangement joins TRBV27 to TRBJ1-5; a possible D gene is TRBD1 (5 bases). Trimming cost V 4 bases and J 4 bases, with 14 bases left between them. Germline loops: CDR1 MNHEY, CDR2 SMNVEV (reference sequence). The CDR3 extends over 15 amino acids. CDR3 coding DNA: TGTGCCAGCAGTTGGTCAGGACAAGGGAATCAGCCCCAGCATTTT. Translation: CASSWSGQGNQPQHF.

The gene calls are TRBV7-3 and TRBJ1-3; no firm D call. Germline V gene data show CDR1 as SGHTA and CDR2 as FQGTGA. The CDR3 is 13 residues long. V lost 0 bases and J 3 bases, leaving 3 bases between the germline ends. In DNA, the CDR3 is TGTGCCAGCAGCTTAACCCTTGGAAACACCATATATTTT. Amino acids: CASSLTLGNTIYF. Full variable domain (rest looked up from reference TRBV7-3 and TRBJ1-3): GAGVSQTPSNKVTEKGKYVELRCDPISGHTALYWYRQSLGQGPEFLIYFQGTGAADDSGLPNDRFFAVRPEGSVSTLKIQRTERGDSAVYLCASSLTLGNTIYFGEGSWLTVV.

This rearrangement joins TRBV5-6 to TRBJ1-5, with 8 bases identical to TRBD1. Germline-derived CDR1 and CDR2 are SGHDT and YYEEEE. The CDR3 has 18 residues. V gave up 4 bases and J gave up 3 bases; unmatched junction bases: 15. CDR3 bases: TGTGCCAGCAGCCACGGGACAGGATGGCGTAGGGACAATCAGCCCCAGCATTTT. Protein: CASSHGTGWRRDNQPQHF.

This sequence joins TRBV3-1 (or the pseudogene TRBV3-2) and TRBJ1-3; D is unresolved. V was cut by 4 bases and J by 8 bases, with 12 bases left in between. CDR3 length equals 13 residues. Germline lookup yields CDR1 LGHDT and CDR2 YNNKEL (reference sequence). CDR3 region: CASSLPAADTIYF. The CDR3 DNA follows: TGTGCCAGCAGCCTTCCCGCTGCGGACACCATATATTTT.

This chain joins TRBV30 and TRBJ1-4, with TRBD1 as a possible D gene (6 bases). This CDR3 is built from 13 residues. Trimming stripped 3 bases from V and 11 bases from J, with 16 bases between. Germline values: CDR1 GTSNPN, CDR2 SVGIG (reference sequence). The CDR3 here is CAWRLQGTGKLFF. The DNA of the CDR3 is TGTGCCTGGAGACTGCAGGGGACGGGGAAACTGTTTTTT.

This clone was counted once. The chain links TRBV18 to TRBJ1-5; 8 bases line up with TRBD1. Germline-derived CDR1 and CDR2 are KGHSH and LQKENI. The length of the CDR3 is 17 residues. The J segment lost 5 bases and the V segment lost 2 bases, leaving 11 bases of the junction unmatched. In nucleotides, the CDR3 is TGTGCCAGCTCACCATACCAAGGACAGGGCGGTGATCAGCCCCAGCATTTT. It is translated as CASSPYQGQGGDQPQHF. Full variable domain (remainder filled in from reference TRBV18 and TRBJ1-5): NAGVMQNPRHLVRRRGQEARLRCSPMKGHSHVYWYRQLPEEGLKFMVYLQKENIIDESGMPKERFSAEFPKEGPSILRIQQVVRGDSAAYFCASSPYQGQGGDQPQHFGDGTRLSIL.

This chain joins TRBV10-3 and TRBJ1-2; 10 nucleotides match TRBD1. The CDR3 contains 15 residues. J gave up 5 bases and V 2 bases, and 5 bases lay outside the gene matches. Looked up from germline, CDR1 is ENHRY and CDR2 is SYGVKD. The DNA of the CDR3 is TGTGCCATCAGTGAGCCGCGGACAGGGGGATATGGCTACACCTTC. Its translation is CAISEPRTGGYGYTF.

CDR3 loop: CASRRLMNTEAFF. The CDR3 nucleotides read TGTGCCAGCAGACGATTAATGAACACTGAAGCTTTCTTT. J is TRBJ1-1 and V is TRBV2, with no clear D. The V gene lost 6 bases and the J gene lost 0 bases, with 8 bases spanning the gap. Germline loops: CDR1 SNHLY, CDR2 FYNNEI. The CDR3 extends over 13 amino acids.